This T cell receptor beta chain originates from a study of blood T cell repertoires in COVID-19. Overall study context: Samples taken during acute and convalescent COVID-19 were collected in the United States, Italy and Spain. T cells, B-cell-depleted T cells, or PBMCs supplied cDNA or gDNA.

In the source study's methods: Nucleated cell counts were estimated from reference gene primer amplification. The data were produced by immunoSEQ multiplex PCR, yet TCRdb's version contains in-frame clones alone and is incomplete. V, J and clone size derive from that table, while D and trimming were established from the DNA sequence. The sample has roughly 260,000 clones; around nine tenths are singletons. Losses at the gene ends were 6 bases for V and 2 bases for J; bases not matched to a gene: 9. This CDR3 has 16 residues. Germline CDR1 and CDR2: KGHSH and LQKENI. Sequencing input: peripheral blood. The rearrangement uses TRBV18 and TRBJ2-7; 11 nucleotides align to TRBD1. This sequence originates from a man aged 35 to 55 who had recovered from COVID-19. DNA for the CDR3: TGTGCCAGCTCCCCATGGACAGGGGGCGATACCTACGAGCAGTACTTC. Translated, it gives CASSPWTGGDTYEQYF.